This paragraph covers one T cell receptor beta chain sequence. Unique molecular identifiers tagged the TCRbeta library. TCRdb used MiXCR to reprocess the PCR reads, holding one entry per CDR3 protein. The table lists about 690,000 distinct CDR3 sequences, roughly 15% of them singletons, with approximately 1% in the top ten. This specimen comes from a study of T-cell reconstitution after alpha-beta-depleted transplantation in children. This sequence was found in a human donor who donated a stem cell graft to a child with acute myeloid leukemia. This material consisted of PBMCs from the stem cell graft donor, taken from the stem cell graft.

CDR3 residues: CASMRGQDSPLHF. The CDR3 bases are TGTGCCAGCATGCGGGGGCAAGATTCACCCCTCCACTTT. The chain uses TRBV7-9 and TRBJ1-6, with D maybe TRBD1 (6 bases). This CDR3 contains 13 residues. Looked up from germline, CDR1 is SEHNR and CDR2 is FQNEAQ (reference sequence). Trimming removed 7 bases from V and 8 bases from J, with 12 bases in between.